The rows below give T cell receptor beta chains drawn from one sample of a study of cytomegalovirus exposure and HLA in healthy donors. Using immunoSEQ multiplex PCR, the repertoire was profiled, and TCRdb retains in-frame clones only, with some absent. The data show about 150,000 clones, 70% to 80% seen once. The sample was PBMCs. The source of these receptors is a man aged 25-40 years in good health and CMV-seronegative. CDR3s include the opening cysteine and the closing phenylalanine or tryptophan. Size is stated for part of the rows, as once, few or many counts, or as a class when the clone is expanded.

>TRBV11-2|TRBJ1-1|NA
CASSLGEGTEAFF
>TRBV5-4|TRBJ1-2|NA
CASSLVGGVIYGYTF
>TRBV28|TRBJ2-1|NA
CASSPTSGAYNEQFF
>TRBV28|TRBJ1-5|once
CASRWQGAPGGQPQHF
>TRBV4-2|TRBJ1-1|NA
CASSQDRGAEAFF
>TRBV5-6|TRBJ1-4|few
CASSPQGINEKLFF
>TRBV6-1|TRBJ1-5|NA
CASSVQPSYQPQHF
>TRBV2|TRBJ2-1|NA
CASSDRIGQGPGEQFF
>TRBV19|TRBJ1-5|NA
CASSRGQGRQPQHF
>TRBV7-8|TRBJ2-2|NA
CASSLLIMPSGLNTGELFF
>TRBV6-6|TRBJ1-1|NA
CASIGAQGEQGTEAFF
>TRBV27|TRBJ2-1|NA
CASSKGQYNEQFF
>TRBV7-2|TRBJ2-2|once
CASSRGGAGELFF
>TRBV7-9|TRBJ2-7|NA
CASSLGRGDQYF
>TRBV19|TRBJ2-3|few
CASTAPGTDTQYF